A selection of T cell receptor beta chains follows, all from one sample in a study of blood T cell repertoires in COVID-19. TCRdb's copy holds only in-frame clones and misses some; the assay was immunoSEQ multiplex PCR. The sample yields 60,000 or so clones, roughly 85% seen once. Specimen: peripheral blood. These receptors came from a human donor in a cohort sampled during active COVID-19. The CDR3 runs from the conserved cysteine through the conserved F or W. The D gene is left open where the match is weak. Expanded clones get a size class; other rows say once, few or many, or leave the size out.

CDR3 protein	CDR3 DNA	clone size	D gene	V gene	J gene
CASSFSESEKLFF	TGTGCCAGCAGCTTCTCTGAGAGTGAAAAACTGTTTTTT	-	-	TRBV7-2	TRBJ1-4
CASSSQRGNEQFF	TGTGCCAGCAGCTCCCAGCGGGGCAATGAGCAGTTCTTC	-	TRBD2	TRBV7-2	TRBJ2-1
CATSPFTQGGEQYF	TGTGCCACCAGCCCTTTTACGCAGGGAGGGGAGCAGTACTTC	-	TRBD2	TRBV15	TRBJ2-7
CASRGSGGSYEQYF	TGTGCCAGCCGAGGGTCAGGTGGCTCCTACGAGCAGTACTTC	-	-	TRBV6-5	TRBJ2-7
CASSQSGGIVGKLFF	TGCGCCAGCAGTCAATCGGGGGGGATCGTTGGAAAACTGTTTTTT	-	-	TRBV23-1	TRBJ1-4
CASSPQGRGDEQFF	TGTGCCAGCAGCCCACAGGGGCGGGGCGATGAGCAGTTCTTC	few	-	TRBV7-9	TRBJ2-1
CASSYSGTASEAFF	TGTGCCAGCAGTTACTCGGGGACAGCCTCTGAAGCTTTCTTT	-	TRBD1	TRBV6-5	TRBJ1-1
CASTGTGGRGEQFF	TGTGCCAGCACGGGGACAGGGGGCCGGGGTGAGCAGTTCTTC	few	TRBD1	TRBV6-5	TRBJ2-1
CASSLGGTLISSGANVLTF	TGTGCCAGCAGCTTAGGGGGGACTTTAATTTCCTCTGGGGCCAACGTCCTGACTTTC	-	-	TRBV7-2	TRBJ2-6
CASTAGVPAEQYF	TGTGCCAGCACTGCGGGGGTACCCGCCGAGCAGTACTTC	-	TRBD2	TRBV6-6	TRBJ2-7
CASSHRTGSTDTQYF	TGTGCCAGCAGCCATAGGACAGGGAGCACAGATACGCAGTATTTT	-	TRBD1	TRBV3-1/TRBV3-2	TRBJ2-3
CASSYLGTTEAFF	TGTGCCAGCAGTTACTTGGGGACAACTGAAGCTTTCTTT	-	-	TRBV6-2/TRBV6-3	TRBJ1-1
CASSHIRVPGGIYNEQFF	TGTGCCAGCAGCCACATTAGGGTGCCGGGGGGGATATACAATGAGCAGTTCTTC	-	TRBD2	TRBV3-1/TRBV3-2	TRBJ2-1
CASSLDGTGHTEAFF	TGTGCCAGCAGCTTGGACGGGACAGGGCACACTGAAGCTTTCTTT	-	TRBD1	TRBV7-3	TRBJ1-1
CARDISNQPQHF	TGTGCCAGGGACATTAGCAATCAGCCCCAGCATTTT	-	-	TRBV27	TRBJ1-5
CAWIRGNTEAFF	TGTGCCTGGATTCGCGGAAACACTGAAGCTTTCTTT	-	-	TRBV30	TRBJ1-1
CASTPLATGELFF	TGTGCCAGCACCCCCCTGGCCACCGGGGAGCTGTTTTTT	few	-	TRBV12-3/TRBV12-4	TRBJ2-2
CASRDRGPLDTQYF	TGTGCCAGCCGGGACAGGGGGCCTTTGGATACGCAGTATTTT	few	TRBD1	TRBV2	TRBJ2-3
CASSLNRQGPYTGELFF	TGTGCCAGCAGCTTAAATCGGCAGGGGCCCTACACCGGGGAGCTGTTTTTT	-	-	TRBV7-2	TRBJ2-2
CASSLNRDRVDEQFF	TGCGCCAGCAGCCTGAACCGGGACAGGGTAGATGAGCAGTTCTTC	-	TRBD1	TRBV23-1	TRBJ2-1
CASSPQGRGNTEAFF	TGTGCCAGCTCACCCCAGGGGAGAGGGAACACTGAAGCTTTCTTT	-	-	TRBV18	TRBJ1-1
CASSPPSSYEQYF	TGTGCCAGCAGTCCCCCGAGCTCCTACGAGCAGTACTTC	-	-	TRBV27	TRBJ2-7
CASSFRRDQPQHF	TGTGCCAGCAGTTTTAGGAGGGATCAGCCCCAGCATTTT	few	-	TRBV28	TRBJ1-5
CASSFGGSTSYNEQFF	TGTGCCAGCAGCTTTGGCGGGTCCACCTCCTACAATGAGCAGTTCTTC	once	-	TRBV5-4	TRBJ2-1
CASSLRTGSGSPLHF	TGTGCCAGCAGCTTACGGACAGGGAGCGGTTCACCCCTCCACTTT	few	TRBD1	TRBV5-6	TRBJ1-6
CASSLIGDSPLHF	TGTGCCAGCAGCTTAATCGGGGATTCACCCCTCCACTTT	-	-	TRBV7-8	TRBJ1-6
CASRAGGRNYGYTF	TGTGCCAGCAGGGCCGGGGGGCGCAACTATGGCTACACCTTC	-	-	TRBV27	TRBJ1-2
CASSQGLAGARSYNEQFF	TGTGCCAGCAGCCAGGGACTAGCGGGGGCACGGTCCTACAATGAGCAGTTCTTC	once	-	TRBV21-1	TRBJ2-1
CASSLGKGLAKNIQYF	TGCGCCAGCAGCTTGGGGAAGGGACTAGCCAAAAACATTCAGTACTTC	once	-	TRBV5-1	TRBJ2-4
CASSDGTGKMYGYTF	TGTGCCAGCAGCGATGGGACAGGGAAAATGTATGGCTACACCTTC	once	TRBD1	TRBV7-2	TRBJ1-2
CASSMDRRSRNTIYF	TGCGCCAGCAGTATGGACAGGCGGAGTAGAAACACCATATATTTT	-	TRBD1	TRBV10-2	TRBJ1-3
CASSWGLLQETQYF	TGTGCCAGCAGCTGGGGACTCCTCCAAGAGACCCAGTACTTC	-	-	TRBV5-4	TRBJ2-5
CASSPGAGYSYSGANVLTF	TGTGCCAGCTCACCAGGGGCAGGGTACTCTTACTCTGGGGCCAACGTCCTGACTTTC	-	-	TRBV18	TRBJ2-6
CASSGNPGDEQYF	TGTGCCAGCAGCGGAAATCCGGGTGACGAGCAGTACTTC	once	-	TRBV7-3	TRBJ2-7
CASSLGSNRGGEQYF	TGCGCCAGCAGCTTAGGATCTAACAGGGGAGGCGAGCAGTACTTC	-	-	TRBV5-1	TRBJ2-7
CASSLGAGGYNEQFF	TGTGCCAGCAGCTTGGGGGCAGGGGGCTACAATGAGCAGTTCTTC	-	TRBD1	TRBV5-4	TRBJ2-1
CASSGDRDQPQHF	TGTGCCAGTAGTGGGGACAGGGATCAGCCCCAGCATTTT	-	TRBD1	TRBV19	TRBJ1-5
CSSGTADEQYF	TGCAGTTCCGGGACAGCGGACGAGCAGTACTTC	-	TRBD1	TRBV20-1	TRBJ2-7
CASSFRNRLADPSGANVLTF	TGTGCCAGCAGCTTCCGAAACAGACTAGCGGATCCCTCTGGGGCCAACGTCCTGACTTTC	-	TRBD2	TRBV7-8	TRBJ2-6
CASSFGQGSGANVLTF	TGTGCCAGCAGCTTCGGACAGGGCTCTGGGGCCAACGTCCTGACTTTC	-	TRBD1	TRBV7-9	TRBJ2-6
CASSSPGTNTIYF	TGTGCCAGCAGTTCTCCCGGGACTAACACCATATATTTT	-	-	TRBV27	TRBJ1-3
CASSPGQGHYEQYF	TGTGCCAGCAGCCCGGGACAGGGCCACTACGAGCAGTACTTC	once	TRBD1	TRBV13	TRBJ2-7
CSAARTGHDADTQYF	TGCAGCGCCGCTCGGACAGGGCACGACGCAGATACGCAGTATTTT	-	TRBD1	TRBV29-1	TRBJ2-3
CASSETGGNSPLHF	TGTGCCAGCAGCGAGACAGGGGGGAATTCACCCCTCCACTTT	few	TRBD1	TRBV11-3	TRBJ1-6
CASSQLAGVLQETQYF	TGCGCCAGCAGCCAACTAGCGGGGGTTCTCCAAGAGACCCAGTACTTC	few	TRBD2	TRBV4-1	TRBJ2-5
CASSLVLAGSDTQYF	TGTGCCAGCAGCTTGGTGTTAGCGGGGTCAGATACGCAGTATTTT	-	TRBD2	TRBV5-8	TRBJ2-3